A single sample gave rise to the 16 T cell receptor beta chains below, sequenced in a study of T cell responses to AZD1222 COVID-19 vaccine. Sequenced by immunoSEQ multiplex PCR; TCRdb stores in-frame clones only, minus some. Of more than 70,000 clones listed, roughly 86% are singletons. The specimen was peripheral blood, collected on day 0 of MenACWY control vaccination. These receptors were taken from an adult in good health.

This chain joins TRBV6-5 and TRBJ1-3, with D uncertain. Germline V gene data show CDR1 as MNHEY and CDR2 as SVGAGI. The V gene lost 8 bases and the J gene lost 0 bases, with 11 bases spanning the gap. This CDR3 region has 14 residues. The CDR3 DNA reads TGTGCCAGCCAGGCGGTTAGCTCTGGAAACACCATATATTTT. Translated: CASQAVSSGNTIYF.

The rearrangement links TRBV4-1 to TRBJ1-6; D uncertain. CDR1 is MGHRA and CDR2 is YSYEKL in the germline V gene. This CDR3 has 16 residues. Trimming removed 0 bases at V and 8 bases at J, with 14 bases between. CDR3 sequence (DNA): TGCGCCAGCAGCCAAGATCGGGCAGCCCAGTATTCACCCCTCCACTTT. This codes for CASSQDRAAQYSPLHF.

V gene TRBV20-1 combines with J gene TRBJ1-2, with a tentative D call TRBD1 (6 bases). CDR3 length: 13 residues. Trimming took 3 bases from V and 4 from J, leaving 12 bases between them. Germline values: CDR1 DFQATT, CDR2 SNEGSKA (reference sequence). CDR3 amino acids: CSASAGTTYGYTF. CDR3 nucleotide sequence: TGCAGTGCTAGTGCCGGGACAACCTATGGCTACACCTTC.

This clone appeared a single time. As DNA, the CDR3 is TGTGCCACCAGCAGAGATCTACCGGGCGGGGGCCAGCCCCAGCATTTT. As protein: CATSRDLPGGGQPQHF. The chain uses TRBV15 and TRBJ1-5, with D perhaps matching TRBD1 (6 bases). This CDR3 spans 16 amino acids. Trimming took 0 bases from V and 7 from J, leaving 16 bases between them. In germline, CDR1 is LNHNV, CDR2 YYDKDF (reference sequence).

CDR3 in amino acids: CASSFDGTSQHF. The CDR3 DNA sequence: TGTGCCAGCAGCTTTGACGGGACGTCCCAGCATTTT. The gene calls are TRBV11-2 and TRBJ1-5; D possibly corresponds to TRBD1 (5 bases). Germline V gene lookup returns CDR1 SGHAT and CDR2 FQNNGV. With 3 bases removed from V and 11 bases from J, the gap between germline ends came to 11 bases. The CDR3 consists of 12 residues. The full variable domain, in which reference TRBV11-2 and TRBJ1-5 provide the parts outside the CDR3, is EAGVAQSPRYKIIEKRQSVAFWCNPISGHATLYWYQQILGQGPKLLIQFQNNGVVDDSQLPKDRFSAERLKGVDSTLKIQPAKLEDSAVYLCASSFDGTSQHFGDGTRLSIL.

V usage is TRBV9 and J usage is TRBJ2-7; 7 nucleotides match TRBD1. The CDR3 has 14 amino acids. The V gene end was trimmed by 3 bases and the J gene end by 3 bases; junction bases not matched to a gene: 6. From germline, CDR1 is SGDLS and CDR2 YYNGEE. The CDR3 here is CASSAGQRNYEQYF. Here the CDR3 DNA reads TGTGCCAGCAGCGCGGGACAGAGAAACTACGAGCAGTACTTC.

The chain links TRBV11-2 to TRBJ1-2, with 7 bases identical to TRBD1. The CDR3 is 12 amino acids. Germline CDR1 is SGHAT and CDR2 is FQNNGV. V shed 1 base, J shed 8 bases, and the junction held 1 base outside the gene matches. CDR3: CASSLVGGGYTF. The DNA for the CDR3 is TGTGCCAGCAGCTTAGTAGGGGGCGGCTACACCTTC.

This rearrangement joins TRBV4-2 to TRBJ2-1; 14 bases are a match to TRBD2. The CDR3 is 19 residues long. Trimming removed 4 bases from V and 0 bases from J; junction bases left unmatched: 8. Germline assignment: CDR1 LGHNA and CDR2 YNFKEQ. The CDR3 sequence is CASSPRLAGGPSSYNEQFF. CDR3 nucleotide sequence: TGTGCCAGCAGCCCCCGACTAGCGGGGGGGCCTAGCTCCTACAATGAGCAGTTCTTC.

V and J are TRBV9 and TRBJ1-4; D may be TRBD1 (5 bases). The CDR3 runs to 14 residues. Germline V gene data show CDR1 as SGDLS and CDR2 as YYNGEE. The V and J ends lost 1 base and 1 base respectively, with 5 bases between them. The CDR3 loop is CASSVQGTNEKLFF. The CDR3 DNA sequence: TGTGCCAGCAGCGTACAGGGAACTAATGAAAAACTGTTTTTT.

J is TRBJ2-5 and V is TRBV10-3; D gene ambiguous. The CDR3 runs 15 residues. V lost 2 bases to trimming and J lost 2 bases, with 12 bases between them. CDR1 is ENHRY, CDR2 SYGVKD, per germline. The CDR3 sequence: CAISEREAAQETQYF. Here the CDR3 DNA reads TGTGCCATCAGTGAGAGAGAGGCAGCGCAAGAGACCCAGTACTTC.

The J gene is TRBJ2-1, the V gene TRBV5-5, with D uncertain. Trimming took 1 base from V and 0 from J, leaving 8 bases between them. Germline V CDR1 and CDR2: SGHKS, YYEKEE (reference sequence). The CDR3 is 15 residues long. CDR3 sequence: CASSLIADSYNEQFF. CDR3 sequence (DNA): TGTGCCAGCAGCTTGATAGCCGACTCCTACAATGAGCAGTTCTTC. The full variable domain, with the rest looked up from reference TRBV5-5 and TRBJ2-1, is DAGVTQSPTHLIKTRGQQVTLRCSPISGHKSVSWYQQVLGQGPQFIFQYYEKEERGRGNFPDRFSARQFPNYSSELNVNALLLGDSALYLCASSLIADSYNEQFFGPGTRLTVL.

This chain links TRBV3-1 (or the pseudogene TRBV3-2) with TRBJ1-1; unclear D gene. The CDR3 runs 15 residues. The germline V and J ends were trimmed by 3 bases and 11 bases, with 22 bases remaining between them. Germline values: CDR1 LGHDT, CDR2 YNNKEL (reference sequence). For the CDR3, the DNA is TGTGCCAGCAGCCATACTAAGAGGGCAGCCCATGACGCTTTCTTT. This gives the protein CASSHTKRAAHDAFF.

V usage is TRBV11-1 and J usage is TRBJ1-1; D unresolved. This CDR3 has 14 amino acids. Deletions cut 0 bases from V and 3 bases from J, with 8 bases between. Germline CDR1 is SGHAT and CDR2 is FQDESV (reference sequence). The CDR3 DNA follows: TGTGCCAGCAGCTTAGCGCTGGGGTACACTGAAGCTTTCTTT. It encodes CASSLALGYTEAFF.

This chain connects TRBV7-6 to TRBJ2-7, with D unresolved. The germline V gene encodes CDR1 SGHVS and CDR2 FNYEAQ. The CDR3 runs 13 residues. Trimming took off 0 bases at V and 4 bases at J, with 7 bases between the two ends. The CDR3 sequence is CASSLAVGYEQYF. CDR3 DNA sequence: TGTGCCAGCAGCTTAGCGGTTGGGTACGAGCAGTACTTC.

V and J are TRBV6-2 or TRBV6-3 and TRBJ1-2, with D unclear. CDR1 and CDR2 (germline): MNHEY, SVGEGT. The V end lost 5 bases, the J end lost 8 bases, and 12 bases lay between the germline ends. The CDR3 covers 12 residues. The DNA for the CDR3 is TGTGCCAGCAGTCCACCCGCCCCCGGCTACACCTTC. Its protein is CASSPPAPGYTF.

The V gene is TRBV5-6, the J gene TRBJ2-7; 10 bases map to TRBD1. Unmatched junction bases numbered 13, after V lost 0 bases and J lost 13 bases. This CDR3 has 15 amino acids. Germline CDR1 and CDR2: SGHDT and YYEEEE. The CDR3 is CASSLEYRQGAILYF. For the CDR3, the DNA is TGTGCCAGCAGCTTGGAATATAGACAGGGGGCGATTTTATACTTC.